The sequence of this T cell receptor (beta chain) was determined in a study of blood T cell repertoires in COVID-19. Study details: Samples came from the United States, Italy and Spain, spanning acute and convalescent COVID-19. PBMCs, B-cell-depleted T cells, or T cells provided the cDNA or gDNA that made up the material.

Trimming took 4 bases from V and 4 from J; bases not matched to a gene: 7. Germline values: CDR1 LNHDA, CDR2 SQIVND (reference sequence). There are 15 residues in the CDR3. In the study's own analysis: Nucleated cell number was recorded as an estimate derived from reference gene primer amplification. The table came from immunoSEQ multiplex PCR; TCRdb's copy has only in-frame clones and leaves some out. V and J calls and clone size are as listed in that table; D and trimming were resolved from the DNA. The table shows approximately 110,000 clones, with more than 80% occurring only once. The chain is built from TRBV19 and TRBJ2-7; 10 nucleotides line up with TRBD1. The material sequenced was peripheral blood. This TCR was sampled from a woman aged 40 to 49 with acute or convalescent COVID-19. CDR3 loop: CASSRRQGAPYEQYF. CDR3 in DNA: TGTGCCAGTAGTAGGAGACAGGGGGCCCCTTACGAGCAGTACTTC.